This passage covers 19 T cell receptor beta chains from one sample sequenced in a study of T cells expressing NK-cell markers. Using the 5' RACE reads, TCRdb records one entry per CDR3 protein without DNA. The sample table includes 500,000 to 700,000 distinct CDR3 sequences. The sequenced material came from blood T cells: a sorted CD56 or NKG2C T cell subset, CD4+ or CD8+ T cells, or bulk PBMC T cells (not recorded which). The source is a man aged 18 to 29 in good health.

The chain's CDR3 is CASSLSGQTTNEKLFF. The V call is TRBV5-1, the J call TRBJ1-4; TCRdb calls TRBD1, which cannot be checked without DNA. The CDR3 is 16 residues long. Germline assignment: CDR1 SGHRS and CDR2 YFSETQ.

This chain links TRBV20-1 with TRBJ2-1; the D call from TCRdb, TRBD2, cannot be confirmed without DNA. This CDR3 contains 13 residues. Germline V gene sequence: CDR1 DFQATT, CDR2 SNEGSKA (reference sequence). The CDR3 loop reads CSASASGRYEQFF.

The chain couples TRBV5-1 to TRBJ1-2; without DNA, the TCRdb call of TRBD1 cannot be checked. The CDR3 sequence is 15 residues long. CDR1 and CDR2 (germline): SGHRS, YFSETQ. The CDR3 loop is CASSYLQGPSAGYTF.

This chain joins TRBV20-1 and TRBJ2-3; the D call of TRBD2 rests on TCRdb alone, since no DNA is present to check it. The CDR3 extends over 14 amino acids. Looked up from germline, CDR1 is DFQATT and CDR2 is SNEGSKA (reference sequence). The CDR3 is CSAILAGTGDTQYF.

This rearrangement joins TRBV28 to TRBJ2-5; the TCRdb D gene call, TRBD2, has no DNA to confirm it. Per germline, CDR1 MDHEN and CDR2 SYDVKM. This CDR3 contains 15 residues. The CDR3 here is CASSPLSGGGETQYF.

The chain joins TRBV5-1 to TRBJ2-3; TCRdb names TRBD1, which stays unverified in the absence of DNA. The germline gives CDR1 SGHRS, CDR2 YFSETQ. This CDR3 has 16 residues. The chain's CDR3 is CASSSGTGTGTDTQYF.

This chain joins TRBV5-5 and TRBJ2-1; the TCRdb call, TRBD2, lacks DNA for checking. In germline, CDR1 is SGHKS, CDR2 YYEKEE (reference sequence). This CDR3 spans 16 amino acids. The CDR3 loop reads CASSLGSSGPYNEQFF.

The chain uses TRBV4-1 and TRBJ1-2. Germline V gives CDR1 MGHRA, CDR2 YSYEKL. The CDR3 consists of 14 residues. CDR3 protein: CASSQGDKDYGYTF.

V is TRBV18 and J is TRBJ1-1; the D call of TRBD1 rests on TCRdb alone, since no DNA is present to check it. This CDR3 has 16 amino acids. Per germline, CDR1 KGHSH and CDR2 LQKENI. CDR3 region: CASSPGTGLGGTEAFF.

The CDR3 sequence: CASSEAGRYGYTF. The rearrangement joins TRBV10-2 to TRBJ1-2. The germline gives CDR1 WSHSY, CDR2 SAAADI. This CDR3 contains 13 residues.

The V gene is TRBV20-1, the J gene TRBJ2-1. The V gene's germline CDR1 is DFQATT and CDR2 SNEGSKA (reference sequence). The CDR3 totals 12 residues. This CDR3 reads CSARGKGNEQFF.

The chain uses TRBV9 and TRBJ2-2; TCRdb names TRBD1, which stays unverified in the absence of DNA. The CDR3 extends over 13 amino acids. CDR1 is SGDLS, CDR2 YYNGEE, per germline. CDR3 sequence: CASSVGGSGELFF.

The chain recombines TRBV12-3 or TRBV12-4 with TRBJ2-7; TCRdb returns TRBD1, unconfirmable since there is no DNA. This CDR3 is built from 13 residues. This chain's CDR3 is CASSSQGANEQYF.

Here the CDR3 reads CASSQVDGGTQYF. The rearrangement uses TRBV4-1 and TRBJ2-3; TCRdb indicates TRBD1, and absent DNA this call remains unverified. Germline V gene lookup returns CDR1 MGHRA and CDR2 YSYEKL. This CDR3 has 13 residues.

The chain couples TRBV5-1 to TRBJ2-1. CDR3 length: 14 amino acids. CDR1 SGHRS and CDR2 YFSETQ come from the germline V gene. The CDR3 loop reads CASSLGQKANEQFF.

This chain links TRBV6-2 or TRBV6-3 with TRBJ2-3; the D call from TCRdb, TRBD1, cannot be confirmed without DNA. This CDR3 comprises 15 residues. Germline V gene sequence: CDR1 MNHEY, CDR2 SVGEGT. This CDR3 reads CASSYSPGRFDTQYF.

V usage is TRBV3-1 and J usage is TRBJ1-5; the TCRdb call, TRBD1, lacks DNA for checking. CDR3 size: 14 residues. Germline CDR1 and CDR2: LGHDT and YNNKEL (reference sequence). The CDR3 sequence: CASSTGSGNQPQHF. Using reference TRBV3-1 and TRBJ1-5 for the parts outside the CDR3, the full variable domain is DTAVSQTPKYLVTQMGNDKSIKCEQNLGHDTMYWYKQDSKKFLKIMFSYNNKELIINETVPNRFSPKSPDKAHLNLHINSLELGDSAVYFCASSTGSGNQPQHFGDGTRLSIL.

The V gene is TRBV21-1, the J gene TRBJ1-2; TCRdb picks TRBD1, but there is no DNA to check that call. TRBV21-1 is a pseudogene locus. The CDR3 is made up of 16 amino acids. The CDR3 here is CASSLRTGALNYGYTF.

V is TRBV7-9 and J is TRBJ1-3; TCRdb reports TRBD1, a call that lacks DNA to check it against. The CDR3 runs 17 residues. Germline V gene sequence: CDR1 SEHNR, CDR2 FQNEAQ (reference sequence). The CDR3 sequence is CASSARQGLIAGNTIYF.